This TCR beta chain was sequenced for a study of cytomegalovirus exposure and HLA in healthy donors. Points on this clone: Antigen: not known.

J lost 5 bases, V lost 1 base, and 9 bases had no gene match. The CDR3 spans 16 residues. Germline-derived CDR1 and CDR2 are MGHRA and YSYEKL. PCR was performed using 60 Vbeta and 13 Jbeta primers. Per the study methods: A later analysis counted 80 million or so unique TCR beta chains, about 10 million shared. Sequencing used immunoSEQ multiplex PCR; TCRdb keeps in-frame clones, though not all of them. V, J and clone size were drawn from that table, and D and trimming were deduced from the DNA. The table for this sample gives about 160,000 clones. Regarding the study as a whole: For TCR beta chains, V- and J-gene trimming was later linked to a missense DCLRE1C variant. Excluded: some indistinguishable V segments such as TRBV6-2 and TRBV6-3.

What was sequenced was PBMCs. This sequence joins TRBV4-1 and TRBJ1-1; 8 bases agree with TRBD1. The sequence was obtained from a woman aged 60-70 years in good health and CMV-seronegative. CDR3 sequence reads: CASSQAPGQGGTEAFF. CDR3 sequence (DNA): TGCGCCAGCAGCCAAGCCCCAGGACAGGGCGGGACTGAAGCTTTCTTT.